This TCR beta chain was retrieved from a study of shared clonotypes between healthy human individuals. V was trimmed by 3 bases and J by 6 bases, leaving 8 bases between them. Germline V gives CDR1 SEHNR, CDR2 FQNEAQ (reference sequence). The CDR3 has 13 residues. The table came from immunoSEQ multiplex PCR; TCRdb's copy has only in-frame clones and leaves some out. The data contain approximately 2.4 million clones, approximately 94% of them singletons. The material sequenced was naive CD4+ T cells sorted from blood. This sample's subset: CD45RA+ positively selected. The genes are TRBV7-9 and TRBJ2-2; no definite D call. The receptor was isolated from a man between 18 and 29 years old in good health. The DNA for the CDR3 is TGTGCCAGCAGCTTTGCGGTTGCCGGGGAGCTGTTTTTT. Protein: CASSFAVAGELFF.